Presented here are 20 T cell receptor beta chains from one specimen sequenced in a study of PD-L1 blockade in urothelial cancer. The time point here: pretreatment peripheral blood. Using immunoSEQ multiplex PCR, the repertoire was profiled, and TCRdb retains in-frame clones only, with some absent. Among 50,000 to 75,000 clones listed, roughly four fifths were seen once. Sequencing was performed on PBMCs, taken around atezolizumab (anti-PD-L1) treatment. These receptor sequences come from a man between 65 and 80 years old with urothelial cancer.

This chain joins TRBV15 and TRBJ1-2; weak D call: TRBD1 (5 bases). The CDR3 contains 12 residues. Germline V gives CDR1 LNHNV, CDR2 YYDKDF (reference sequence). V was clipped by 0 bases and J by 11 bases, with 10 bases between them. The CDR3 here is CATSRDTGGYTF. CDR3 in DNA: TGTGCCACCAGCAGAGATACGGGGGGGTACACCTTC. Full variable domain (outside the CDR3, taken from reference TRBV15 and TRBJ1-2): DAMVIQNPRYQVTQFGKPVTLSCSQTLNHNVMYWYQQKSSQAPKLLFHYYDKDFNNEADTPDNFQSRRPNTSFCFLDIRSPGLGDTAMYLCATSRDTGGYTFGSGTRLTVV.

This chain joins TRBV5-4 and TRBJ2-1, with 8 nucleotides matching TRBD1. The germline V gene encodes CDR1 SGHNT and CDR2 YYREEE (reference sequence). Unmatched junction bases numbered 8, after V lost 1 base and J lost 8 bases. The CDR3 extends over 15 amino acids. CDR3 protein: CASSLPRTGGDEQFF. The DNA for the CDR3 is TGTGCCAGCAGCTTGCCTCGAACAGGGGGTGATGAGCAGTTCTTC. Based on the CDR3 plus reference TRBV5-4 and TRBJ2-1, the full variable domain is ETGVTQSPTHLIKTRGQQVTLRCSSQSGHNTVSWYQQALGQGPQFIFQYYREEENGRGNFPPRFSGLQFPNYSSELNVNALELDDSALYLCASSLPRTGGDEQFFGPGTRLTVL.

There are a few counts of this clone. One end of the junction fails to match germline, which may point to a read error. The J gene is TRBJ2-1, the V gene TRBV15; D uncertain. CDR3 size: 13 residues. Germline loops: CDR1 LNHNV, CDR2 YYDKDF (reference sequence). The CDR3 DNA follows: TGTGCCACCCGCAGGTTGAGCGTCAATGAGCAGTTCTTC. Encoded protein: CATRRLSVNEQFF.

The chain carries TRBV7-3 and TRBJ1-1; 8 nucleotides line up with TRBD1. Germline V gene data show CDR1 as SGHTA and CDR2 as FQGTGA. J lost 6 bases, V lost 3 bases, and 3 bases had no gene match. The length of the CDR3 is 13 residues. This CDR3 reads CASSLGTGPEAFF. CDR3 in DNA: TGTGCCAGCAGCTTGGGGACAGGCCCTGAAGCTTTCTTT.

The chain employs TRBV7-2 and TRBJ2-3, with a tentative D call TRBD1 (6 bases). This CDR3 is built from 15 residues. V was cut by 5 bases and J by 1 base, with 13 bases left in between. Germline CDR1 reads SGHTA; CDR2 reads FQGNSA. The CDR3 region has the DNA TGTGCCAGCAGCCAAGGGGGAATAGGCACAGATACGCAGTATTTT. It translates to CASSQGGIGTDTQYF.

DNA of the CDR3: TGTGCCTGGACCATGGGACTAGCGGGCTACAATGAGCAGTTCTTC. Encoded protein: CAWTMGLAGYNEQFF. The rearrangement uses TRBV30 and TRBJ2-1; TRBD2 matches 12 bases. The CDR3 is 15 residues long. V lost 4 bases to trimming and J lost 3 bases; unmatched junction nucleotides: 4. Germline V gives CDR1 GTSNPN, CDR2 SVGIG (reference sequence).

The J gene is TRBJ2-7, the V gene TRBV6-1; D unresolved. Germline V CDR1 and CDR2: MNHNS, SASEGT. The CDR3 spans 15 residues. Trimming cost V 1 base and J 3 bases, with 13 bases left between them. CDR3 sequence: CASSEEPSTVYEQYF. The CDR3 nucleotides read TGTGCCAGCAGTGAAGAGCCCAGCACAGTCTACGAGCAGTACTTC.

This sequence joins TRBV7-9 and TRBJ2-7; a weak D match, TRBD1 (6 bases). Germline loops: CDR1 SEHNR, CDR2 FQNEAQ (reference sequence). CDR3 size: 14 residues. V was clipped by 5 bases and J by 0 bases, with 11 bases between them. As DNA, the CDR3 is TGTGCCAGCAGCCCTTGGGACACCTCCTACGAGCAGTACTTC. Translated, it gives CASSPWDTSYEQYF.

This rearrangement joins TRBV12-5 to TRBJ2-1; D unclear. The germline CDR1 and CDR2 sequences are LGHNT and FRNRAP. Trimming left V 1 base short and J 3 bases short, with 16 bases between. The CDR3 totals 17 residues. CDR3 bases: TGTGCTAGTGGTTTGGCCTCTTCATGGCTAGGCTACAATGAGCAGTTCTTC. It is translated as CASGLASSWLGYNEQFF. Complete variable domain (other parts from reference TRBV12-5 and TRBJ2-1): DARVTQTPRHKVTEMGQEVTMRCQPILGHNTVFWYRQTMMQGLELLAYFRNRAPLDDSGMPKDRFSAEMPDATLATLKIQPSEPRDSAVYFCASGLASSWLGYNEQFFGPGTRLTVL.

This sequence joins TRBV6-6 and TRBJ1-1; possibly TRBD1 for D (5 bases). Germline CDR1 MNHNY, CDR2 SVGAGI (reference sequence). V lost 6 bases and J 7 bases, leaving 15 bases between the germline ends. The CDR3 extends over 13 amino acids. CDR3 in DNA: TGTGCCAGCAGGGTAGCAGGGTACGGTGAAGCTTTCTTT. It specifies CASRVAGYGEAFF.

The rearrangement joins TRBV11-2 to TRBJ1-2; 8 bases are shared with TRBD1. The CDR3 loop spans 14 amino acids. In germline, CDR1 is SGHAT, CDR2 FQNNGV. Losses at the gene ends were 5 bases for V and 4 bases for J; bases not matched to a gene: 6. CDR3 residues: CASSPGQGGYGYTF. The CDR3 DNA reads TGTGCCAGCAGCCCTGGACAGGGAGGCTATGGCTACACCTTC.

The chain has TRBV15 and TRBJ1-5; 7 bases align to TRBD1. Losses at the gene ends were 4 bases for V and 4 bases for J; bases not matched to a gene: 7. Germline V lookup: CDR1 LNHNV, CDR2 YYDKDF (reference sequence). There are 15 residues in the CDR3. CDR3 sequence: CATSINPGGNQPQHF. The DNA for the CDR3 is TGTGCCACCAGCATTAACCCAGGGGGTAATCAGCCCCAGCATTTT. The variable domain in full, with the rest retrieved from reference TRBV15 and TRBJ1-5, is DAMVIQNPRYQVTQFGKPVTLSCSQTLNHNVMYWYQQKSSQAPKLLFHYYDKDFNNEADTPDNFQSRRPNTSFCFLDIRSPGLGDTAMYLCATSINPGGNQPQHFGDGTRLSIL.

A single count supports this clone. The chain carries TRBV28 and TRBJ2-5, with 7 bases fitting TRBD1. CDR1 MDHEN and CDR2 SYDVKM come from the germline V gene. V gave up 5 bases and J gave up 2 bases; unmatched junction bases: 8. This CDR3 is built from 15 residues. The CDR3: CASSSPGQTQETQYF. In nucleotides, the CDR3 is TGTGCCAGCAGTAGCCCGGGACAGACACAAGAGACCCAGTACTTC.

This sequence joins TRBV29-1 and TRBJ2-1, with 10 nucleotides matching TRBD2. V lost 4 bases and J lost 12; bases outside the gene matches: 6. The CDR3 has 12 residues. Looked up from germline, CDR1 is SQVTM and CDR2 is ANQGSEA. The CDR3 bases are TGCAGCGTTGCCGAGCGGGAGGGCCTGCAGTTCTTC. Amino acid sequence: CSVAEREGLQFF.

This CDR3 reads CASSLDRGLVNTEAFF. The DNA of the CDR3 is TGCGCCAGCAGCTTGGACAGGGGGCTCGTGAACACTGAAGCTTTCTTT. The chain recombines TRBV5-1 with TRBJ1-1; 9 positions agree with TRBD1. Per the germline V gene, CDR1 is SGHRS and CDR2 is YFSETQ. V dropped 0 bases and J dropped 0; count of bases not matched to a gene: 3. The CDR3 spans 16 residues.

This sequence joins TRBV4-1 and TRBJ1-2; D is unclear. V was clipped by 0 bases and J by 7 bases, with 18 bases between them. Germline assignment: CDR1 MGHRA and CDR2 YSYEKL. The CDR3 loop spans 16 amino acids. CDR3 region: CASSQEDTSPKVGYTF. DNA for the CDR3: TGCGCCAGCAGCCAAGAAGACACTTCTCCGAAAGTTGGCTACACCTTC.

The chain carries TRBV29-1 and TRBJ1-4; the D is unclear. CDR1 is SQVTM and CDR2 is ANQGSEA in the germline V gene. Trimming cost V 7 bases and J 11 bases, with 20 bases left between them. CDR3 length: 13 amino acids. CDR3 loop: CSAVTQSGSKLFF. The CDR3 nucleotides read TGCAGCGCTGTAACACAGTCTGGGAGTAAACTGTTTTTT.

The gene calls are TRBV6-5 and TRBJ1-1, with a possible D match to TRBD1 (5 bases). There are 15 residues in the CDR3. V lost 4 bases to trimming and J lost 4 bases, with 16 bases between them. The V gene's germline CDR1 is MNHEY and CDR2 SVGAGI. CDR3 DNA sequence: TGTGCCAGCAGTTCGGACTTTTCGGGGGGCACTGAAGCTTTCTTT. Amino acids: CASSSDFSGGTEAFF.

The genes are TRBV5-1 and TRBJ2-1; 7 nucleotides line up with TRBD1. Germline V lookup: CDR1 SGHRS, CDR2 YFSETQ. The CDR3 loop spans 16 amino acids. With V trimmed by 4 bases and J by 5 bases, 12 bases remained unmatched. CDR3 nucleotide sequence: TGCGCCAGCAGCACACCGTCCGGGACAGACCACAATGAGCAGTTCTTC. It is translated as CASSTPSGTDHNEQFF.

V usage is TRBV28 and J usage is TRBJ1-3; D uncertain. The V end lost 6 bases, the J end lost 4 bases, and 13 bases lay between the germline ends. This CDR3 comprises 14 residues. From germline, CDR1 is MDHEN and CDR2 SYDVKM. Here the CDR3 reads CASSAGSLGNTIYF. DNA of the CDR3: TGTGCCAGCAGCGCAGGTAGTTTAGGAAACACCATATATTTT.